This entry concerns a single TCR beta chain. Its antigen is unknown. The CDR3 has 15 amino acids. Germline V gives CDR1 SGHTA, CDR2 FQGNSA. The ends were cut back, 5 bases at V and 3 bases at J, with 14 bases in the middle. This sample is drawn from a study of OX40 agonist ivuxolimab in advanced cancers. Overall study context: The patients received ivuxolimab by intravenous route every 2 weeks at 0.01 to 10 mg/kg. People in dose escalation had one of these cancers: hepatocellular carcinoma, melanoma, renal cell or head and neck cancer. Eligibility rules accepted prior anti-PD-1, anti-PD-L1 or anti-CTLA-4 therapy, and around 44% had some.

Repertoires were generated with immunoSEQ multiplex PCR, while TCRdb's copy carries only in-frame clones and drops some. The sample shows some 98,000 clones, about 91% of them seen only once. Study-level results: Still undetermined is the antigen specificity of the expanded peripheral T cells.

This TCR was recovered from an adult with an advanced solid tumor such as melanoma, head and neck, liver or kidney cancer. Source: CD4+ or CD8+ T cells sorted from blood, taken in a trial of the OX40 agonist ivuxolimab. This chain connects TRBV7-2 to TRBJ1-3; the D is unclear. This chain's CDR3 is CASSLRVGNGNTIYF. CDR3 nucleotides: TGTGCCAGCAGCCTGCGGGTAGGGAATGGAAACACCATATATTTT.